These T cell receptor beta chains were read from a single sample in a study of shared clonotypes between healthy human individuals. Generated by immunoSEQ multiplex PCR, the TCRdb table keeps only in-frame clones and is missing some. The sample contains hundreds of thousands of clones, 80% to 95% of which appear only once. The specimen was naive CD8+ T cells sorted from blood. All receptors derive from a man between 25 and 39 years old in good health. CDR3s include the opening cysteine and the closing phenylalanine or tryptophan.

V,J,CDR3
TRBV27,TRBJ2-7,CASSLLLGADEQYF
TRBV19,TRBJ2-1,CASSILGTSGNNEQFF
TRBV6-6,TRBJ1-5,CASSYGVVSQPQHF
TRBV28,TRBJ2-3,CASSFMTGGASSTDTQYF
TRBV19,TRBJ2-1,CASAGTNYNEQFF
TRBV5-6,TRBJ2-1,CASSLGGYNEQFF
TRBV27,TRBJ2-7,CASRDGWGATYEQYF
TRBV16,TRBJ2-7,CASSQDAGHEQYF
TRBV10-3,TRBJ2-7,CAISDLLLAYEQYF
TRBV5-6,TRBJ2-5,CASSTAGARETQYF
TRBV7-8,TRBJ2-3,CASSRAPGTSGRRADTQYF
TRBV13,TRBJ2-3,CASSPTGTGITDTQYF
TRBV7-9,TRBJ1-3,CATRDSGNTIYF
TRBV6-5,TRBJ2-4,CASSRVPPGGNIQYF
TRBV9,TRBJ2-7,CASSVRSAASYEQYF
TRBV5-1,TRBJ2-1,CASLAVKVERTYNEQFF
TRBV2,TRBJ2-5,CASSEADGSAQETQYF
TRBV28,TRBJ2-7,CASTLGPWGEQYF
TRBV7-3,TRBJ2-7,CASSLPGQGAEQYF
TRBV29-1,TRBJ2-7,CSVVGQNYEQYF
TRBV11-1,TRBJ2-7,CASSPGPIYEQYF
TRBV10-3,TRBJ2-7,CAIMGGNQAYEQYF
TRBV7-9,TRBJ1-1,CASSLPGRSTEAFF
TRBV11-1,TRBJ2-7,CASSLTSGSYEQYF
TRBV7-8,TRBJ1-2,CASSSSTWLLWDGYTF
TRBV4-1,TRBJ1-2,CASSQDRVGYTF
TRBV6-5,TRBJ2-7,CASKHGLKTYERYF
TRBV4-1,TRBJ2-7,CASSQAPGTLDEQYF
TRBV2,TRBJ2-2,CASRLRAGELFF